This TCR beta chain was retrieved from a study of tumor-infiltrating lymphocytes in primary liver carcinoma. Background on the study: Roughly 3.65 to 7.5 million productive TCRbeta reads were obtained per sample, with similar numbers across tissue types. Findings of the study overall: Significantly greater top-250-clone fractions characterized tumors relative to blood (p = 0.039).

About this clonotype: Antigen: not known. The junction does not match germline at one end; this may be a read error.

TCR beta cDNA was prepared out of roughly 0.45 ug total RNA by means of a constant-region primer. A slightly modified ARM-PCR protocol with three nested multiplex PCR rounds produced these TCR beta libraries. A C-beta reverse primer and TRBV1-TRBV30 forward primers served in each of the first two PCR rounds, at about 10 cycles apiece. Each CDR3 protein is one row after TCRdb ran MiXCR on the multiplex PCR reads. This table has tens of thousands of distinct CDR3 sequences, 71% appearing once. This CDR3 is 14 amino acids long. Germline CDR1 and CDR2: LGHNA and YNFKEQ. The tissue used was unsorted bulk material of about 19-31 mg. RNA and DNA were co-extracted from it with the AllPrep DNA/RNA mini kit.

This TCR was sampled from a man aged 40-55 years with primary liver carcinoma and hepatitis B virus infection. This chain connects TRBV4-2 to TRBJ2-7; 8 nucleotides match TRBD1. Sequencing was carried out using liver tumor tissue from sampling region 4. Subset specified: tumor region T4, right-lateral pole. CDR3 sequence (DNA): TGTACCAGCAGCCGAGGACAGGGTGACTACGAGCAGTACTTC. Its translation is CTSSRGQGDYEQYF.